This T cell receptor beta chain was sequenced during a study of blood T cell repertoires in COVID-19. V shed 6 bases and J 6 bases; nucleotides not matched to a gene: 10. The V gene's germline CDR1 is MNHEY and CDR2 SVGAGI. The CDR3 consists of 15 residues. Assay: immunoSEQ multiplex PCR; the TCRdb copy retains only in-frame clones and omits some. Found here are about 72,000 clones, 75% to 95% of them singletons; the top ten hold roughly 5%. The sequence was obtained from a woman aged 55-70 years with active COVID-19. V is TRBV6-5 and J is TRBJ2-1; 8 bases line up with TRBD2. The sample was peripheral blood. The CDR3 loop reads CASSPPGLESNEQFF. CDR3 DNA: TGTGCCAGCAGCCCGCCGGGACTAGAGTCCAATGAGCAGTTCTTC.